Reported below is one T cell receptor (beta chain). V was clipped by 4 bases and J by 2 bases, with 18 bases between them. The CDR3 contains 16 residues. Germline V CDR1 and CDR2: LNHDA, SQIVND (reference sequence). This sample is part of a study of T cell changes during pregnancy in multiple sclerosis. The table came from immunoSEQ multiplex PCR; TCRdb's copy has only in-frame clones and leaves some out. This table holds about 75,000 clones, around 89% found once. The V and J genes are TRBV19 and TRBJ2-7, with a tentative D call TRBD1 (8 bases). This TCR was sampled from a female donor in good health, enrolled as a control in a pregnancy study. Sequencing used peripheral blood, obtained in the first trimester of pregnancy. This CDR3 reads CASSTSGQGGTYEQYF. The CDR3 DNA is TGTGCCAGTAGTACCAGTGGACAGGGAGGGACCTACGAGCAGTACTTC.